Following are 31 T cell receptor beta chains from one sample sequenced in a study of cytomegalovirus exposure and HLA in healthy donors. The PCR made use of 60 Vbeta and 13 Jbeta primers. This table comes from immunoSEQ multiplex PCR, and its TCRdb copy is limited to in-frame clones, with some not included. Altogether 180,000 or so clones are present, roughly 82% being singletons, with the ten largest covering 1.5% to 1.7%. Sequencing was performed on PBMCs. The receptors originated from a man aged 35 to 55 in good health and CMV-seronegative.

The rearrangement uses TRBV6-5 and TRBJ2-5; TRBD1 is a possible D gene (5 bases). The CDR3 has 11 residues. The V gene's germline CDR1 is MNHEY and CDR2 SVGAGI. The V and J ends lost 10 bases and 5 bases respectively, with 11 bases between them. The CDR3 spells CATHGAETQYF. In DNA, the CDR3 is TGTGCCACCCATGGGGCCGAGACCCAGTACTTC.

The rearrangement joins TRBV6-4 to TRBJ1-3; tentatively, D is TRBD1 (5 bases). Trimming pared 3 bases from V and 4 bases from J, leaving 19 bases between. The CDR3 has 17 amino acids. Germline CDR1 and CDR2: MRHNA and SNTAGT. The CDR3 sequence is CASSELGAGTIGNTIYF. The CDR3 region has the DNA TGTGCCAGCAGTGAGCTAGGGGCAGGAACGATCGGAAACACCATATATTTT.

V gene TRBV18 combines with J gene TRBJ1-1; D uncertain. This CDR3 is 13 amino acids long. Trimming shortened V by 4 bases and J by 3 bases, and 9 bases separated the two germline ends. Germline CDR1 reads KGHSH; CDR2 reads LQKENI. The chain's CDR3 is CASSLITDTEAFF. Here the CDR3 DNA reads TGTGCCAGCTCACTGATCACGGACACTGAAGCTTTCTTT.

V is TRBV13 and J is TRBJ1-2, with 8 bases lining up with TRBD1. The CDR3 contains 14 residues. The ends lost 3 bases at V and 8 bases at J; junction bases unmatched: 8. CDR1 PRHDT and CDR2 FYEKMQ come from the germline V gene (reference sequence). CDR3 nucleotide sequence: TGTGCCAGCAGCTTCCCAGGGGGCGCGAGCGGCTACACCTTC. This codes for CASSFPGGASGYTF.

As for this clone: Other DNA sequences in this specimen translate into the identical CDR3. This chain's CDR3 is CASSYKLAGDEQYF. Here the CDR3 DNA reads TGTGCCAGCAGTTATAAACTAGCGGGGGACGAGCAGTACTTC. The J gene is TRBJ2-7, the V gene TRBV6-5, with 11 bases matching TRBD2. CDR1 and CDR2 (germline): MNHEY, SVGAGI. Trimming cost V 3 bases and J 5 bases; bases outside gene matches: 3. The CDR3 contains 14 residues.

J is TRBJ2-3 and V is TRBV11-2, with 9 bases identical to TRBD2. Germline CDR1 SGHAT, CDR2 FQNNGV. This CDR3 is built from 15 residues. Germline trimming cut 10 bases from V and 7 bases from J; bases unmatched to any gene: 15. CDR3 sequence reads: CATTFSGGRQYTQYF. The CDR3 DNA sequence: TGTGCCACCACCTTTAGCGGGGGCCGTCAGTATACGCAGTATTTT.

The V gene is TRBV27, the J gene TRBJ2-3; D is perhaps TRBD2 (6 bases). V gave up 3 bases and J gave up 6 bases, with 19 bases separating them. This CDR3 has 16 residues. Per germline, CDR1 MNHEY and CDR2 SMNVEV (reference sequence). CDR3 residues: CASSFSRSGSGDTQYF. CDR3 nucleotides: TGTGCCAGCAGTTTTTCGCGGTCCGGGAGTGGTGATACGCAGTATTTT.

This chain links TRBV9 with TRBJ1-2; 8 nucleotides match TRBD1. Per germline, CDR1 SGDLS and CDR2 YYNGEE. The CDR3 spans 14 residues. V lost 0 bases to trimming and J lost 8 bases; unmatched junction nucleotides: 6. Here the CDR3 reads CASSVGVGQGGYTF. The CDR3 DNA is TGTGCCAGCAGCGTAGGGGTCGGACAGGGAGGCTACACCTTC.

The V gene is TRBV6-1, the J gene TRBJ2-7, with unresolved D. Looked up from germline, CDR1 is MNHNS and CDR2 is SASEGT. This CDR3 is built from 12 residues. V was cut by 1 base and J by 4 bases, with 5 bases left in between. This CDR3 is CASSEDRYEQYF. CDR3 sequence (DNA): TGTGCCAGCAGTGAAGACAGATACGAGCAGTACTTC.

The V gene is TRBV7-9, the J gene TRBJ1-1; D gene ambiguous. Germline loops: CDR1 SEHNR, CDR2 FQNEAQ (reference sequence). The CDR3 runs to 13 residues. V dropped 11 bases and J dropped 4 bases, with 17 bases sitting between them. The CDR3 sequence: CAGTRDLVTEAFF. The CDR3 DNA reads as TGTGCCGGAACGAGGGATTTGGTCACTGAAGCTTTCTTT. Variable domain in full (rest from reference TRBV7-9 and TRBJ1-1): DTGVSQNPRHKITKRGQNVTFRCDPISEHNRLYWYRQTLGQGPEFLTYFQNEAQLEKSRLLSDRFSAERPKGSFSTLEIQRTEQGDSAMYLCAGTRDLVTEAFFGQGTRLTVV.

The chain links TRBV6-5 to TRBJ2-7; unclear D gene. This CDR3 has 13 amino acids. Germline CDR1 reads MNHEY; CDR2 reads SVGAGI. Trimming removed 0 bases at V and 2 bases at J, with 5 bases between. In DNA, the CDR3 is TGTGCCAGCAGTTACTCGATAGCCTACGAGCAGTACTTC. Its protein is CASSYSIAYEQYF.

J is TRBJ1-6 and V is TRBV5-1, with a possible D match to TRBD1 (5 bases). The CDR3 extends over 17 amino acids. Trimming left V 1 base short and J 10 bases short, with 21 bases between. The germline gives CDR1 SGHRS, CDR2 YFSETQ. The CDR3 spells CASSLTPTQGVRSPLHF. As DNA, the CDR3 is TGCGCCAGCAGCTTGACCCCCACCCAGGGTGTTCGGTCACCCCTCCACTTT.

V is TRBV28 and J is TRBJ2-2, with D possibly matching TRBD1 (6 bases). The CDR3 loop spans 13 amino acids. V lost 3 bases, J lost 6 bases, and 8 bases lay in between. The germline CDR1 and CDR2 sequences are MDHEN and SYDVKM. This CDR3 reads CASSFQGSGELFF. The CDR3 DNA sequence: TGTGCCAGCAGTTTTCAGGGGTCCGGGGAGCTGTTTTTT.

This clone was counted only a few times. The gene calls are TRBV11-3 and TRBJ2-5; 8 bases fit TRBD2. Germline trimming cut 4 bases from V and 5 bases from J; bases unmatched to any gene: 9. The CDR3 extends over 15 amino acids. Per the germline V gene, CDR1 is SGHNT and CDR2 is YENEEA. The CDR3 bases are TGTGCCAGCAGCTCCGACGGACTAGCAGGGGAGACCCAGTACTTC. It is translated as CASSSDGLAGETQYF.

V is TRBV5-1 and J is TRBJ2-2; TRBD1 matches 8 bases. Per the germline V gene, CDR1 is SGHRS and CDR2 is YFSETQ. The V segment lost 6 bases and the J segment 2 bases; nucleotides outside the gene matches: 3. The CDR3 is 14 residues long. This CDR3 is CASKGQANTGELFF. The CDR3 nucleotides read TGCGCCAGCAAGGGACAGGCAAACACCGGGGAGCTGTTTTTT.

V and J are TRBV2 and TRBJ2-5; D is perhaps TRBD2 (6 bases). This CDR3 comprises 14 residues. The germline gives CDR1 SNHLY, CDR2 FYNNEI. With 7 bases removed from V and 2 bases from J, the gap between germline ends came to 14 bases. The CDR3, as DNA: TGTGCCAGCACAAGGCGGGGTTCACAAGAGACCCAGTACTTC. This translates into CASTRRGSQETQYF. Looking up the rest from reference TRBV2 and TRBJ2-5 gives the full variable domain: EPEVTQTPSHQVTQMGQEVILRCVPISNHLYFYWYRQILGQKVEFLVSFYNNEISEKSEIFDDQFSVERPDGSNFTLKIRSTKLEDSAMYFCASTRRGSQETQYFGPGTRLLVL.

On this clone: A junction end diverges from the germline sequence, so it may reflect a read error. In the same sample, other DNA sequences code for this CDR3. The rearrangement links TRBV7-7 to TRBJ2-3; TRBD1 is a possible D gene (7 bases). The length of the CDR3 is 15 residues. From germline, CDR1 is SSHAT and CDR2 FNYEAQ (reference sequence). The CDR3 loop is CASSLQGGIGDTQYF. CDR3 nucleotides: TGTGCTAGCAGTCTCCAGGGGGGAATTGGGGATACGCAGTATTTT.

This chain connects TRBV6-5 to TRBJ1-1, with TRBD1 matching 8 bases. The CDR3 sequence is 15 residues long. The germline CDR1 and CDR2 sequences are MNHEY and SVGAGI. V lost 5 bases to trimming and J lost 2 bases; unmatched junction nucleotides: 7. In DNA, the CDR3 is TGTGCCAGCAGTGGGTCCAGGGGGCAAAACACTGAAGCTTTCTTT. Translating it yields CASSGSRGQNTEAFF.

This chain joins TRBV28 and TRBJ1-1, with TRBD1 as a possible D gene (6 bases). The germline V gene has CDR1 MDHEN and CDR2 SYDVKM. The CDR3 covers 14 residues. Deletions cut 7 bases from V and 1 base from J, with 13 bases between. As DNA, the CDR3 is TGTGCCAGCACCCCAGGGGCGAGGAACACTGAAGCTTTCTTT. Protein sequence: CASTPGARNTEAFF.

A few counts support this clone. The chain combines TRBV28 with TRBJ2-7; 14 bases align to TRBD2. The CDR3 is 14 residues long. CDR1 and CDR2 (germline): MDHEN, SYDVKM. V was pared by 8 bases and J by 5 bases, with 5 bases of the junction left unmatched. CDR3 region: CASPTSGRVHEQYF. The CDR3 coding sequence is TGTGCCAGCCCGACTAGCGGGAGGGTCCACGAGCAGTACTTC.

The chain's CDR3 is CASSVDEADTIYF. The CDR3, as DNA: TGTGCCAGCAGCGTAGATGAGGCGGACACCATATATTTT. The V call is TRBV9, the J call TRBJ1-3; D unclear. Trimming removed 0 bases at V and 8 bases at J, with 9 bases between. CDR1 is SGDLS and CDR2 is YYNGEE in the germline V gene. This CDR3 has 13 residues.

This clone has a single count. This rearrangement joins TRBV6-5 to TRBJ2-2; 8 bases are shared with TRBD1. The trim removed 6 bases at V and 3 bases at J, leaving 6 bases unmatched. Germline V gene lookup returns CDR1 MNHEY and CDR2 SVGAGI. CDR3 size: 15 residues. The DNA for the CDR3 is TGTGCCAGCAGGGGGAGGACAGGGTACACCGGGGAGCTGTTTTTT. Translated: CASRGRTGYTGELFF.

This chain uses TRBV30 with TRBJ2-7; 9 bases match TRBD1. This CDR3 comprises 13 residues. Germline V gene data show CDR1 as GTSNPN and CDR2 as SVGIG (reference sequence). The junction had 10 bases not matched to a gene; V was cut back by 6 bases and J by 7 bases. The chain's CDR3 is CACLSDRGLEQYF. The DNA of the CDR3 is TGTGCCTGTTTATCGGACAGGGGCCTTGAGCAGTACTTC. The complete variable domain, with remaining parts taken from reference TRBV30 and TRBJ2-7, reads SQTIHQWPATLVQPVGSPLSLECTVEGTSNPNLYWYRQAAGRGLQLLFYSVGIGQISSEVPQNLSASRPQDRQFILSSKKLLLSDSGFYLCACLSDRGLEQYFGPGTRLTVT.

This chain links TRBV28 with TRBJ2-7, with 10 bases that match TRBD1. The germline CDR1 and CDR2 sequences are MDHEN and SYDVKM. The CDR3 runs to 16 residues. The V segment lost 3 bases and the J segment 9 bases; nucleotides outside the gene matches: 14. In nucleotides, the CDR3 is TGTGCCAGCAGTTTGATGGCGCGACAGGGGGCTACCGGGCAGTACTTC. Its translation: CASSLMARQGATGQYF.

On this clone: The junction shows a germline mismatch at one end, possibly a read error. The CDR3 nucleotides are TGTGCTAGCAGCTTCGGGGGGGCGTTGGACACCGGGGAGCTGTTTTTT. Translation gives CASSFGGALDTGELFF. This chain links TRBV7-7 with TRBJ2-2; 8 nucleotides match TRBD2. The CDR3 contains 16 residues. In germline, CDR1 is SSHAT, CDR2 FNYEAQ (reference sequence).

The chain is built from TRBV18 and TRBJ2-3; 7 bases line up with TRBD2. Germline trimming cut 5 bases from V and 6 bases from J; bases unmatched to any gene: 5. The length of the CDR3 is 13 residues. The germline CDR1 and CDR2 sequences are KGHSH and LQKENI. In DNA form, the CDR3 reads TGTGCCAGCTCATTCGCACTAGCGGATACGCAGTATTTT. Its protein product is CASSFALADTQYF.

This chain links TRBV11-3 with TRBJ1-2; D is perhaps TRBD1 (6 bases). The CDR3 covers 15 residues. Trimming removed 5 bases from V and 10 bases from J, with 23 bases in between. Germline values: CDR1 SGHNT, CDR2 YENEEA. The CDR3 bases are TGTGCCAGCAGCCTAGGGGGGGGTACGGTCGCCTTCTACACCTTC. This sequence encodes CASSLGGGTVAFYTF.

This clone was detected only once. This chain connects TRBV30 to TRBJ1-6; 7 nucleotides agree with TRBD1. Germline CDR1 reads GTSNPN; CDR2 reads SVGIG (reference sequence). V lost 1 base to trimming and J lost 4 bases; unmatched junction nucleotides: 7. CDR3 size: 16 residues. CDR3 in DNA: TGTGCCTGGAGTGCCCGAATGGGACAGTATAATTCACCCCTCCACTTT. Translating it yields CAWSARMGQYNSPLHF.

This chain uses TRBV19 with TRBJ1-6, with a weak D call TRBD1 (5 bases). The CDR3 consists of 16 residues. Germline CDR1 and CDR2: LNHDA and SQIVND (reference sequence). V was pared by 5 bases and J by 5 bases, with 16 bases between. The CDR3 here is CASSLLQGRDNSPLHF. Here the CDR3 DNA reads TGTGCCAGTAGTCTCCTTCAGGGCCGGGATAATTCACCCCTCCACTTT.

The chain is built from TRBV11-2 and TRBJ1-6; TRBD1 matches 7 bases. The CDR3 loop spans 13 amino acids. Unmatched junction bases numbered 8, after V lost 8 bases and J lost 10 bases. Germline loops: CDR1 SGHAT, CDR2 FQNNGV. Here the CDR3 DNA reads TGTGCCAGCGTAGGGGACAGAAGATCACCCCTCCACTTT. This codes for CASVGDRRSPLHF. The full variable domain, its missing parts supplied by reference TRBV11-2 and TRBJ1-6, is EAGVAQSPRYKIIEKRQSVAFWCNPISGHATLYWYQQILGQGPKLLIQFQNNGVVDDSQLPKDRFSAERLKGVDSTLKIQPAKLEDSAVYLCASVGDRRSPLHFGNGTRLTVT.

This rearrangement joins TRBV7-2 to TRBJ2-3; 8 bases align to TRBD2. Trimming at V came to 4 bases and at J to 7 bases, leaving 4 bases not matched to a gene. Germline V gene sequence: CDR1 SGHTA, CDR2 FQGNSA. The CDR3 is made up of 13 amino acids. In DNA, the CDR3 is TGTGCCAGCAGCTCGGGGGGGCCGAATACGCAGTATTTT. Translating it yields CASSSGGPNTQYF.